This T cell receptor (beta chain) came from a study of CD4+ T cells in melanoma. Findings and limits, study-wide: Neoantigen-specific CD4+ T cells in melanoma reportedly had diverse differentiation states. CD8+ T cell, macrophage and B cell function reportedly correlated with neoantigen-specific CD4+ T cells.

This CDR3 has 13 amino acids. Per germline, CDR1 MDHEN and CDR2 SYDVKM. V lost 8 bases, J lost 14 bases, and 9 bases stayed unmatched. This clone was seen more than once but under ten times. As yet, its antigen is unknown. Produced via immunoSEQ multiplex PCR; TCRdb's table is partial and in-frame only. This sample has over 100,000 clones, with approximately 90% found just once. Sequenced: peripheral blood. The TCR comes from a human donor with melanoma. The V call is TRBV28, the J call TRBJ1-6; 10 bases fit TRBD1. The CDR3 bases are TGTGCCAGCGGGACAGGGGATTATAAGGCCCTCCACTTT. It codes for CASGTGDYKALHF.